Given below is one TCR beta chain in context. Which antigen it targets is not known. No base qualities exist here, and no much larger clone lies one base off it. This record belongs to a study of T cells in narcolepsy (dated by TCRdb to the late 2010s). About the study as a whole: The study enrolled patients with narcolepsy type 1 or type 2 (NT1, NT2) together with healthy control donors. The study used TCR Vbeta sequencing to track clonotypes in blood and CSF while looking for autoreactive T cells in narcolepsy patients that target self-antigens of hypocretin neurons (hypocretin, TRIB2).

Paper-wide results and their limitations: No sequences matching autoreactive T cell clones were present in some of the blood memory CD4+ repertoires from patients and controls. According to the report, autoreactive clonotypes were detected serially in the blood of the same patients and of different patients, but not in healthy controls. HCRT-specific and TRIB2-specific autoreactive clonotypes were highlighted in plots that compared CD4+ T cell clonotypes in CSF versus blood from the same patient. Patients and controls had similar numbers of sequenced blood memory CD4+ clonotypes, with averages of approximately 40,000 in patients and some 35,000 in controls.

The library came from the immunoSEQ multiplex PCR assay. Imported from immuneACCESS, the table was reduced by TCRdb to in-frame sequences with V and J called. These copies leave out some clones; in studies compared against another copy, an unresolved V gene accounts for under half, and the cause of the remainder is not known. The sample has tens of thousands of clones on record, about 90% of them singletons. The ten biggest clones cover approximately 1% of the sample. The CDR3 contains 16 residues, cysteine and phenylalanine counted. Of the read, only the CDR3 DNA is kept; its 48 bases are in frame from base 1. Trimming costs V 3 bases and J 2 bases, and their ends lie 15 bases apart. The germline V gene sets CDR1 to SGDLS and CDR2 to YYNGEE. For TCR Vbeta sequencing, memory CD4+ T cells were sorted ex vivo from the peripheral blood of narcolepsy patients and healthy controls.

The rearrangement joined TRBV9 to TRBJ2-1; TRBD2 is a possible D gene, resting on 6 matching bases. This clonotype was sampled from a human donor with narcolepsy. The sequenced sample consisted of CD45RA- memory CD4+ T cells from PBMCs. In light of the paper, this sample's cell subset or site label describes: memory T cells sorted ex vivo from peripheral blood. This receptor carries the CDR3 CASSASGGLTYNEQFF. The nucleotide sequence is TGTGCCAGCAGCGCCTCCGGGGGTCTAACCTACAATGAGCAGTTCTTC.